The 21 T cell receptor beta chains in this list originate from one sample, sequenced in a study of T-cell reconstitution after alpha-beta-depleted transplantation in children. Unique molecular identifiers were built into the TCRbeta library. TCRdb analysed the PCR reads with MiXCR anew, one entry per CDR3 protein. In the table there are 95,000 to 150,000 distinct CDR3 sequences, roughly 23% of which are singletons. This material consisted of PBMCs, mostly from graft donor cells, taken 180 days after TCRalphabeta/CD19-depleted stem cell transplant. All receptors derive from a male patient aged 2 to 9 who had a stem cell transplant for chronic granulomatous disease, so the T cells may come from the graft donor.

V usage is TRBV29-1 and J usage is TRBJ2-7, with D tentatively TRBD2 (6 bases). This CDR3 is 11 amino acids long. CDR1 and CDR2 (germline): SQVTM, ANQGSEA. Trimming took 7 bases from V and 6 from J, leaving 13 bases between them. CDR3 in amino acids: CSAYAGREQYF. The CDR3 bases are TGCAGCGCTTATGCGGGACGCGAGCAGTACTTC.

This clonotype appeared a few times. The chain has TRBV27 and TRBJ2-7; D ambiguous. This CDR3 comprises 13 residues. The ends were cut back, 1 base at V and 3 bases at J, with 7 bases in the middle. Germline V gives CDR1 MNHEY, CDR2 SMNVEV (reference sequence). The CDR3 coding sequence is TGTGCCAGCAGTTTATACCGTAGCTACGAGCAGTACTTC. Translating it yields CASSLYRSYEQYF.

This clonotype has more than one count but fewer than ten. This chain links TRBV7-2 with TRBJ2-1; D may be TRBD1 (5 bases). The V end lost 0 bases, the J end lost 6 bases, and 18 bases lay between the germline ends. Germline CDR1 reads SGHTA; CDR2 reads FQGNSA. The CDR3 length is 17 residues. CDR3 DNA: TGTGCCAGCAGCTTAGCGCTCATAGGGGCGGCTTCCAATGAGCAGTTCTTC. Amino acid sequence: CASSLALIGAASNEQFF. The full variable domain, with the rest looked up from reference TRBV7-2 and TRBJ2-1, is GAGVSQSPSNKVTEKGKDVELRCDPISGHTALYWYRQSLGQGLEFLIYFQGNSAPDKSGLPSDRFSAERTGGSVSTLTIQRTQQEDSAVYLCASSLALIGAASNEQFFGPGTRLTVL.

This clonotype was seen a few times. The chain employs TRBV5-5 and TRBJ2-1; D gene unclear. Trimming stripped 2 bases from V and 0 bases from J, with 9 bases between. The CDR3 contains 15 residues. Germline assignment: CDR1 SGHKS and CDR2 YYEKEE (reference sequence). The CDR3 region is CASSFGVPSYNEQFF. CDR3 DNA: TGTGCCAGCAGCTTTGGCGTACCCTCCTACAATGAGCAGTTCTTC.

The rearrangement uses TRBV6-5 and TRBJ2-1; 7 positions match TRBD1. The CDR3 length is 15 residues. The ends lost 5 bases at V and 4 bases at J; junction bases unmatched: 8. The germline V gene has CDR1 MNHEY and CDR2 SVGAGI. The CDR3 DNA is TGTGCCAGCAGTATCGACAGGGCGTCATACAATGAGCAGTTCTTC. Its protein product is CASSIDRASYNEQFF.

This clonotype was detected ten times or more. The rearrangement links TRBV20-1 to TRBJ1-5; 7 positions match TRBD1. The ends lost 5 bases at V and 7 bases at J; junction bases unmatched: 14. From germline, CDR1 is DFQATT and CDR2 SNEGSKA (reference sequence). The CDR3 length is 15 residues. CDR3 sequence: CSALAVAGGGQPQHF. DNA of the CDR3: TGCAGTGCTCTGGCGGTGGCAGGGGGAGGGCAGCCCCAGCATTTT.

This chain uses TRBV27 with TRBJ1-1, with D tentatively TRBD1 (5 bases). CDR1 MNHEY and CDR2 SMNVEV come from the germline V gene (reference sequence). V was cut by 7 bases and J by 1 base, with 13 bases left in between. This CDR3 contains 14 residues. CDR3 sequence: CASKGPTGNTEAFF. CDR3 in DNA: TGTGCCAGCAAAGGGCCCACAGGGAACACTGAAGCTTTCTTT.

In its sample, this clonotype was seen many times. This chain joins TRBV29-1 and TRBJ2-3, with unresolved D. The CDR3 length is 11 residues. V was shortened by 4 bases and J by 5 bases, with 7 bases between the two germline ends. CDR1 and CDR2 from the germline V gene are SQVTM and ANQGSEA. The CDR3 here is CSVVWIDTQYF. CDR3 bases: TGCAGCGTTGTGTGGATAGATACGCAGTATTTT.

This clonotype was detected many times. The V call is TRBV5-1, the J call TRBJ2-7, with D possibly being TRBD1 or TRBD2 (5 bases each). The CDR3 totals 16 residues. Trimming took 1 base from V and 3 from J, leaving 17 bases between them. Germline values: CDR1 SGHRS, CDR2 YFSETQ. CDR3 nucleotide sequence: TGCGCCAGCAGCTTGTACGGGGCTGTCTTAGGCTACGAGCAGTACTTC. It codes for CASSLYGAVLGYEQYF.

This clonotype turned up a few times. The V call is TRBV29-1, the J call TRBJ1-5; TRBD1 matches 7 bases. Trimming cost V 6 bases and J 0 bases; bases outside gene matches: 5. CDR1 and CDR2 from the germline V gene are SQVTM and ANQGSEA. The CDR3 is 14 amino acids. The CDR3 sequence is CSVVTGDSNQPQHF. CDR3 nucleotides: TGCAGCGTAGTTACAGGGGATAGCAATCAGCCCCAGCATTTT.

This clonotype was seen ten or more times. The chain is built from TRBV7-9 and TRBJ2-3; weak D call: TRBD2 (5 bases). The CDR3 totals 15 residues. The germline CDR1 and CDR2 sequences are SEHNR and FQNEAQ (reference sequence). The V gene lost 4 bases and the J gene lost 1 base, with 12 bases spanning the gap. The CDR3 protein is CASSSRGGRTDTQYF. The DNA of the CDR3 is TGTGCCAGCAGCTCTAGAGGCGGGCGCACAGATACGCAGTATTTT.

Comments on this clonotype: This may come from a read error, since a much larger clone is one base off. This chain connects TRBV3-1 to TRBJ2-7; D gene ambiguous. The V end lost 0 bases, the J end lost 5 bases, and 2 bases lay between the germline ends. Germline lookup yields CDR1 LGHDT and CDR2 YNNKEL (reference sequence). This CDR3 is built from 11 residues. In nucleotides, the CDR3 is TGTGCCAGCAGCCAAGATCACGAGCAGTACTTC. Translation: CASSQDHEQYF.

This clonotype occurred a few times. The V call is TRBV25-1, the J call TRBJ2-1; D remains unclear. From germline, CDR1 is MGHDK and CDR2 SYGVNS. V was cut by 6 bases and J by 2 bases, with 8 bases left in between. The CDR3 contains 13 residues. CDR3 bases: TGTGCCAGCAGCGGCCAAACCTACAATGAGCAGTTCTTC. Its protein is CASSGQTYNEQFF. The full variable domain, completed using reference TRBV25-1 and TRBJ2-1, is EADIYQTPRYLVIGTGKKITLECSQTMGHDKMYWYQQDPGMELHLIHYSYGVNSTEKGDLSSESTVSRIRTEHFPLTLESARPSHTSQYLCASSGQTYNEQFFGPGTRLTVL.

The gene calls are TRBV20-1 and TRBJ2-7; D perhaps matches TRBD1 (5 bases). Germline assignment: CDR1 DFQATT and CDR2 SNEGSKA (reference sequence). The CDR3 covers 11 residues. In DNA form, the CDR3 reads TGCAGAGCCGACAGCTCCTACGAGCAGTACTTC. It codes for CRADSSYEQYF.

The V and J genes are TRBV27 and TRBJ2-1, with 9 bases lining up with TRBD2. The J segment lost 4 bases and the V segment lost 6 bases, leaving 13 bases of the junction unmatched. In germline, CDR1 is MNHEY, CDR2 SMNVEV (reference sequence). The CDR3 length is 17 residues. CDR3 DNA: TGTGCCAGCAGCACGAGGGTGACTAGCGGACCTTACAATGAGCAGTTCTTC. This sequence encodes CASSTRVTSGPYNEQFF.

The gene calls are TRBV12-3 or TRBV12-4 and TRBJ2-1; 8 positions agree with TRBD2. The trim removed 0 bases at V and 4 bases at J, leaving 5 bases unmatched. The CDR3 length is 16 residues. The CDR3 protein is CASSLAPTSGYNEQFF. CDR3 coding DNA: TGTGCCAGCAGTTTAGCCCCAACTAGCGGATACAATGAGCAGTTCTTC.

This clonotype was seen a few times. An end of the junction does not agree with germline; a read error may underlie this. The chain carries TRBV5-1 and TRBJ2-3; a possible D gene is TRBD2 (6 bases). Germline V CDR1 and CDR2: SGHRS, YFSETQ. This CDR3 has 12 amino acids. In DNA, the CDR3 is TGCGCCAGCAGGTTGGCGGGGGATACGCAGTATTTT. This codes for CASRLAGDTQYF.

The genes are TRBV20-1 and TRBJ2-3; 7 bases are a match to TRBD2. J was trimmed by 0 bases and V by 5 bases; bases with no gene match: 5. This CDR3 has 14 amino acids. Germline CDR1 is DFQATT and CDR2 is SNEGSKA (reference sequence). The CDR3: CSARTTSSTDTQYF. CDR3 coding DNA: TGCAGTGCTCGAACGACTAGCAGCACAGATACGCAGTATTTT.

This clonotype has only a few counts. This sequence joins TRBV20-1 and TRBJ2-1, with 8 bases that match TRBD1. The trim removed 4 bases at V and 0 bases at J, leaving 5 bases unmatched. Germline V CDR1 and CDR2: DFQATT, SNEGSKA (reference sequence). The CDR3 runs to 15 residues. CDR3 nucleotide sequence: TGCAGTGCTAAGGACAGGGTCGACTCCTACAATGAGCAGTTCTTC. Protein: CSAKDRVDSYNEQFF.

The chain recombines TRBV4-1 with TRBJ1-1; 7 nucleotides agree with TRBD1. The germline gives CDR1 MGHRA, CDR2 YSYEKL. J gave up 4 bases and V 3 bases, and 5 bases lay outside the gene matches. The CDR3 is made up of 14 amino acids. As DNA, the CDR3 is TGCGCCAGCAGCCAGAGAGACAGGGCCACTGAAGCTTTCTTT. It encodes CASSQRDRATEAFF.

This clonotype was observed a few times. The CDR3 is CASSKALGFF. As DNA, the CDR3 is TGTGCCAGCAGCAAAGCGCTCGGGTTCTTC. V gene TRBV21-1 combines with J gene TRBJ2-1. TRBV21-1 is assigned pseudogene status. The CDR3 is 10 residues long.